This T cell receptor beta chain was recovered during a study of blood T cell repertoires in COVID-19 (dated by TCRdb to about 2020). Regarding the research as a whole: Collaborator samples came from the United States, Italy and Spain and covered acute and convalescent phases of COVID-19. The repertoires were released in a freely available public database meant as a resource for research on the immune response to SARS-CoV-2. HLA class I and class II types, where available, came from metadata supplied by the sample provider rather than from assay-based typing. The material from the prospective study consisted of cDNA or gDNA derived from T cells, B-cell-depleted T cells, or PBMCs. The sample metadata nearly always contained a de-identified subject ID, COVID-19 status, age in years and sex. Samples were obtained from the ongoing ImmuneRACE study (first 160 participants) and from 1,000 to 1,500 subjects provided by 6 global collaborators. Deeply sampled blood TCRbeta repertoires from subjects exposed to, actively infected with, or recovered from COVID-19 were included in the dataset. The research as a whole found: The quantity of clinical and demographic metadata differed by source and by participant and was supplied without curation.

With regard to this clone: The target of this receptor is not known. No base qualities exist here, and no much larger clone lies one base off it.

The CDR3 sequence holds 14 residues, the cysteine and phenylalanine included. Kept here is only the CDR3 DNA, which spans 42 bases and is read in frame from base 1. At the junction V is shortened by 2 bases and J by 7 bases; bases outside the gene matches: 3. The germline V gene provides CDR1 MDHEN and CDR2 SYDVKM. TCRbeta CDR3 regions were amplified from genomic DNA by means of the immunoSEQ Assay, a bias-controlled multiplex PCR. The authors' analysis ran thus. Nucleated cell counts per sample were estimated from amplification of reference gene primers within the assay. To quantify the absolute abundance of each unique TCRbeta CDR3 rearrangement, sequence reads were collapsed and filtered. For each sample, productive Simpson clonality was calculated as the square root of Simpson's diversity index across productive rearrangements. The clones in this table, taken by TCRdb from immuneACCESS, are in-frame only. Not every clone is retained; where verified, under half of the shortfall comes from an unresolved V gene, and the cause of the rest is unknown. V, J and clone size are those of that table, while D and trimming were read from the DNA. Recorded for this sample are about 76,000 clones; approximately 86% of them occurred a single time. Jointly, the top ten make up 15% to 20% of the sample.

Each collaborating institution followed its own protocols to collect whole blood in K2EDTA tubes. Collaborator samples were shipped for TCRbeta analysis as frozen whole blood, isolated PBMCs, or DNA extracted from either sample type. This sequence originates from a human donor in a cohort sampled during active COVID-19. Material: peripheral blood. The chain employs TRBV28 and TRBJ1-4; a stretch of 8 junction bases matches TRBD1. The CDR3 corresponds to CASSLQGAGEKLFF. The nucleotide sequence reads as follows: TGTGCCAGCAGTTTACAGGGGGCCGGTGAAAAACTGTTTTTT.